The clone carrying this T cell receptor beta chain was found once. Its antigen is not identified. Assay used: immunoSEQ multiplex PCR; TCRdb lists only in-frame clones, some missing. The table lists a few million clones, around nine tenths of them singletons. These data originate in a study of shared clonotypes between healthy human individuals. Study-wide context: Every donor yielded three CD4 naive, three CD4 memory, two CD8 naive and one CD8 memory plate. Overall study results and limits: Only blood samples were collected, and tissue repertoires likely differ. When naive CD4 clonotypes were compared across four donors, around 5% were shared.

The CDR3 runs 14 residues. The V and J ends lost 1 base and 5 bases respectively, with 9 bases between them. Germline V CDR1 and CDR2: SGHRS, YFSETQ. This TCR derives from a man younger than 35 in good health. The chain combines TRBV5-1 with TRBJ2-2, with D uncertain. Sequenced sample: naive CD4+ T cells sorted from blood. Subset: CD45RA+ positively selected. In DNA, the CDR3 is TGCGCCAGCAGCTTGCTTCTAGAAACCGGGGAGCTGTTTTTT. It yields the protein CASSLLLETGELFF.